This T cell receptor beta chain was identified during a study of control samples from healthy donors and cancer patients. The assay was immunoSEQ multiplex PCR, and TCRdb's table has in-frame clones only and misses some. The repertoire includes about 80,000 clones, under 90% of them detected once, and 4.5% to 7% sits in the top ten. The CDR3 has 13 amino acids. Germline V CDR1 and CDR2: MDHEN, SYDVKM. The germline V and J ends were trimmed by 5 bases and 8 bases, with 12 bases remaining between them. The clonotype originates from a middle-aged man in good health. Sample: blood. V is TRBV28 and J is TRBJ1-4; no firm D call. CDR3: CASSRSPEEKLFF. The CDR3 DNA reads TGTGCCAGCAGTAGGAGCCCCGAGGAAAAACTGTTTTTT.